This T cell receptor (beta chain) was obtained from a study of blood T cell repertoires in COVID-19. Generated by immunoSEQ multiplex PCR, the TCRdb table keeps only in-frame clones and is missing some. The sample holds about 200,000 clones, 80% to 90% seen once. The CDR3 consists of 18 residues. Germline CDR1 is SGHTA and CDR2 is FQGNSA. The V segment lost 3 bases and the J segment 0 bases; nucleotides outside the gene matches: 11. The sample consisted of PBMCs or T cells enriched from blood (not recorded which). The receptor was isolated from a man in his thirties or forties who had recovered from COVID-19. This chain connects TRBV7-2 to TRBJ2-7, with 10 bases fitting TRBD2. The CDR3 protein is CASSLAGSTSGISYEQYF. The CDR3 DNA reads TGTGCCAGCAGCTTGGCGGGATCAACTAGCGGGATCTCCTACGAGCAGTACTTC.